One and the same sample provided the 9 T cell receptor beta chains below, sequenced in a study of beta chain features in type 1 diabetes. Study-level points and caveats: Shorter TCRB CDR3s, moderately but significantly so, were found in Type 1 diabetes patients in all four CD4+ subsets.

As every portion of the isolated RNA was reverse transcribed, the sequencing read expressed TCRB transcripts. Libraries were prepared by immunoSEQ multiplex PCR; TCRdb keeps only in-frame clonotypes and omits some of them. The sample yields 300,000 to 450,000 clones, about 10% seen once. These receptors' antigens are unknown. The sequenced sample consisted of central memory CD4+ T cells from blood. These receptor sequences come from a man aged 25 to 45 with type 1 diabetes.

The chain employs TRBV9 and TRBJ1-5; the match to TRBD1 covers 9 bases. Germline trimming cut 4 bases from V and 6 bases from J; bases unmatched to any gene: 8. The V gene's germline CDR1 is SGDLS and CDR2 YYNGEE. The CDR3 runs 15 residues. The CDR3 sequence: CASSPGQGTAQPQHF. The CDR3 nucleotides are TGTGCCAGCAGCCCGGGACAGGGTACTGCTCAGCCCCAGCATTTT.

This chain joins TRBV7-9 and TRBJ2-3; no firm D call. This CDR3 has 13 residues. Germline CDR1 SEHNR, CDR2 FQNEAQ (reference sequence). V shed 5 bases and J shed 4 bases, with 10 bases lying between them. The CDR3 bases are TGTGCCAGCAGCCAAGCTGGGGCAGATACGCAGTATTTT. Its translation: CASSQAGADTQYF.

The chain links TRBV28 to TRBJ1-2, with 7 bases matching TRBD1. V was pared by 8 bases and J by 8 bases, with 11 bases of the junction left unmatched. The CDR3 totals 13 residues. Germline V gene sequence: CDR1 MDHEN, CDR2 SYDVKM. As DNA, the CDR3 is TGTGCCAGCCTTAGACCGGGACAGTGGGGCTACACCTTC. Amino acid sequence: CASLRPGQWGYTF.

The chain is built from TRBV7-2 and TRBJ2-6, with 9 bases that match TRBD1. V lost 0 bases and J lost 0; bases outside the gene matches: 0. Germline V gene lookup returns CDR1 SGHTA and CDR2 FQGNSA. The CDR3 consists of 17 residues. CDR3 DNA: TGTGCCAGCAGCTTAGCGGGACAGGGCTCTGGGGCCAACGTCCTGACTTTC. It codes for CASSLAGQGSGANVLTF.

The CDR3 sequence: CASSLGQDLSGNTIYF. The CDR3 DNA reads TGTGCCAGCAGCCTGGGACAAGACCTCTCTGGAAACACCATATATTTT. The rearrangement joins TRBV5-4 to TRBJ1-3, with TRBD1 as a possible D gene (6 bases). CDR1 SGHNT and CDR2 YYREEE come from the germline V gene (reference sequence). Trimming stripped 4 bases from V and 0 bases from J, with 14 bases between. This CDR3 is built from 16 residues.

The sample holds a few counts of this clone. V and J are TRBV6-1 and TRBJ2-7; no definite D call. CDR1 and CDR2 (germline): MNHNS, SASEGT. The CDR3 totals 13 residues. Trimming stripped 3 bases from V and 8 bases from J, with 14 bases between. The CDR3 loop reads CASSEGFIQKQYF. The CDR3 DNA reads TGTGCCAGCAGTGAGGGGTTTATTCAGAAGCAGTACTTC.

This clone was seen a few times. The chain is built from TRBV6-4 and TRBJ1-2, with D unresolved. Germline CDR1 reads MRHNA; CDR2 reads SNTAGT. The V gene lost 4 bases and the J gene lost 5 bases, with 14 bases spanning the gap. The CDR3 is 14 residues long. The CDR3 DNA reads TGTGCCAGCAGTGCGGACCGGTTCGGGTATGGCTACACCTTC. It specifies CASSADRFGYGYTF.

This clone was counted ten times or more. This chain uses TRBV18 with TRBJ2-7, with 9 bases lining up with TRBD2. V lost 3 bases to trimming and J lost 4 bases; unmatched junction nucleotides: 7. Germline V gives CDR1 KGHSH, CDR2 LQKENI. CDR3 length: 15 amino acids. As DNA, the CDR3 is TGTGCCAGCTCACCCCAGAATAGCGGGAGTTACGAGCAGTACTTC. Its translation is CASSPQNSGSYEQYF.

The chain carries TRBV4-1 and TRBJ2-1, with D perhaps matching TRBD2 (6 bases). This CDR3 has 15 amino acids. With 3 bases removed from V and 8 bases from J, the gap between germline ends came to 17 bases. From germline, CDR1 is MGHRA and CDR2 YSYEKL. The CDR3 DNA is TGCGCCAGCAGCCAGGACTACCCAAGGATCGATGAGCAGTTCTTC. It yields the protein CASSQDYPRIDEQFF.